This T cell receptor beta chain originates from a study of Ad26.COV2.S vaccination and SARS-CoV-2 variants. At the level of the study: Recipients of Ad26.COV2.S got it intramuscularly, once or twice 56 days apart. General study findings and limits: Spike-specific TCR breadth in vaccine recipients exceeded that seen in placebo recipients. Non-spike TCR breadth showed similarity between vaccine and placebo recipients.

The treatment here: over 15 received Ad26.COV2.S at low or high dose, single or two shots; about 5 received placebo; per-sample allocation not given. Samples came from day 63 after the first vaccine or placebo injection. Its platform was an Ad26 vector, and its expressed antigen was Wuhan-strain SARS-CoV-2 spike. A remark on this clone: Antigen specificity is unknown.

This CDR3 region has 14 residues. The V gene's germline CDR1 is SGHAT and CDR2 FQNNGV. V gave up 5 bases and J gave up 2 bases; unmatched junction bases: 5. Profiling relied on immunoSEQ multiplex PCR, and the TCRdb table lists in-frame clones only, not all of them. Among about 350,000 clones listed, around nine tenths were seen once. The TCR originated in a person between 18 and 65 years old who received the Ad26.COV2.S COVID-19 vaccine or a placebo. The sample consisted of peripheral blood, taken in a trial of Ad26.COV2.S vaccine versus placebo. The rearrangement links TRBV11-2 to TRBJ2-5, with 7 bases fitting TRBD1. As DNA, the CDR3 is TGTGCCAGCAGCAACTTGGACAGGCAAGAGACCCAGTACTTC. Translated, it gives CASSNLDRQETQYF.